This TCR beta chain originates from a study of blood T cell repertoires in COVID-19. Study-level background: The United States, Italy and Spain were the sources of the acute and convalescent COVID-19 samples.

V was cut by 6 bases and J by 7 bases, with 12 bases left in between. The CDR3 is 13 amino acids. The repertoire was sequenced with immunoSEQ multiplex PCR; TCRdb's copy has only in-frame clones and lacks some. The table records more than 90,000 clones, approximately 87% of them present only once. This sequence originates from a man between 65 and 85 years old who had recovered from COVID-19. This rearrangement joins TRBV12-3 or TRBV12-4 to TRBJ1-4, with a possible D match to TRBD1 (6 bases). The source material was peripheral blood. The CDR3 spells CASSPGHGEKLFF. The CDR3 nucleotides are TGTGCCAGCAGCCCGGGACACGGTGAAAAACTGTTTTTT.